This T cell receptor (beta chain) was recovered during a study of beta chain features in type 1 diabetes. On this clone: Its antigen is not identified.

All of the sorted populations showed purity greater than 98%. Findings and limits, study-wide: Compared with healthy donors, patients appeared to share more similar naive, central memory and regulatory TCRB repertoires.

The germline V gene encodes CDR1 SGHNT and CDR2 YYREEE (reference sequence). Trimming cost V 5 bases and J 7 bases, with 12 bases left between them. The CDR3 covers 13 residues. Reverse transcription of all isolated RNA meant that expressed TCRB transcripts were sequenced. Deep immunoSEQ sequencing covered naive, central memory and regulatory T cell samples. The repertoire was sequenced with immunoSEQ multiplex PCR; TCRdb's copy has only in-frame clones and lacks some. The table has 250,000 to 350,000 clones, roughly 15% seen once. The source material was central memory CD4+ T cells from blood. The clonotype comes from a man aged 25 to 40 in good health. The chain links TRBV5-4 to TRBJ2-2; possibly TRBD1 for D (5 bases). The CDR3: CASSRGYGGELFF. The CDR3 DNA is TGTGCCAGCAGTAGGGGTTATGGCGGGGAGCTGTTTTTT. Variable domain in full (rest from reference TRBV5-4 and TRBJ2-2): ETGVTQSPTHLIKTRGQQVTLRCSSQSGHNTVSWYQQALGQGPQFIFQYYREEENGRGNFPPRFSGLQFPNYSSELNVNALELDDSALYLCASSRGYGGELFFGEGSRLTVL.